This TCR beta chain was sequenced for a study of T cell responses to AZD1222 COVID-19 vaccine. Study-level background: Pooled in the analysis were second doses at about 4 or about 12 weeks.

The method was immunoSEQ multiplex PCR; TCRdb's version includes in-frame clones alone and lacks a portion of them. The sample records around 100,000 clones, around nine tenths being singletons. In the case of this clone: What it recognizes is unknown.

Points from the study as a whole: Possibly, clonal diversity was underestimated; donors were largely white British and included more females. Repertoires were collected only later (after the peak T cell response had occurred). Following two doses of AZD1222, Spike-specific TCR breadth and depth rose.

CDR1 is KGHSH, CDR2 LQKENI, per germline. The CDR3 loop spans 16 amino acids. V lost 0 bases, J lost 7 bases, and 9 bases stayed unmatched. The specimen was peripheral blood, collected on day 0 of AZD1222 vaccination. The chain couples TRBV18 to TRBJ2-1, with 7 nucleotides matching TRBD2. The TCR originated in an adult in good health. CDR3 DNA: TGTGCCAGCTCACCACCGAGCGGGATGATCTCAAATGAGCAGTTCTTC. Its protein product is CASSPPSGMISNEQFF.